The 11 T cell receptor beta chains presented below share a single source sample, sequenced in a study of shared clonotypes between healthy human individuals. Using immunoSEQ multiplex PCR, the repertoire was profiled, and TCRdb retains in-frame clones only, with some absent. The sample carries fewer than 650,000 clones, less than 80% recorded once. The source material was PBMCs. These receptors originate from a woman aged 40 to 50 in good health. Some clones in this sample may be carry-over from other donors' samples.

This chain links TRBV5-1 with TRBJ2-2; TRBD1 matches 11 bases. The CDR3 consists of 16 residues. Germline V gene lookup returns CDR1 SGHRS and CDR2 YFSETQ. With 1 base clipped from V and 5 bases from J, the junction kept 4 bases outside the gene matches. In DNA, the CDR3 is TGCGCCAGCAGCTTGAGGACAGGGGGCACAACCGGGGAGCTGTTTTTT. Its protein is CASSLRTGGTTGELFF.

V is TRBV19 and J is TRBJ1-4; D ambiguous. The V gene's germline CDR1 is LNHDA and CDR2 SQIVND (reference sequence). Trimming left V 1 base short and J 17 bases short, with 17 bases between. This CDR3 spans 13 amino acids. The CDR3 spells CASSIGFGSEKFF. DNA of the CDR3: TGTGCCAGTAGTATAGGTTTCGGCAGCGAGAAATTTTTT.

As regards this clone: This specimen includes other DNA sequences encoding the same CDR3. The chain couples TRBV15 to TRBJ2-6, with D unresolved. The CDR3 sequence is 16 residues long. Trimming stripped 0 bases from V and 0 bases from J, with 6 bases between. Looked up from germline, CDR1 is LNHNV and CDR2 is YYDKDF (reference sequence). The CDR3 here is CATSRDQSSGANVLTF. Written as DNA, the CDR3 is TGTGCCACCAGCAGAGATCAAAGCTCTGGGGCCAACGTCCTGACTTTC.

This clone has a single count. The V call is TRBV7-7, the J call TRBJ1-5; no firm D call. Germline V gene lookup returns CDR1 SSHAT and CDR2 FNYEAQ (reference sequence). Trimming shortened V by 2 bases and J by 6 bases, and 8 bases separated the two germline ends. The length of the CDR3 is 13 residues. This CDR3 is CASSLSDGQPQHF. The DNA of the CDR3 is TGTGCCAGCAGCTTATCGGACGGTCAGCCCCAGCATTTT.

In this sample, this clone turned up once. The CDR3 bases are TGTGCCAGCAGTCACCTACAGGGGGCGGGTGAGACCCAGTACTTC. It specifies CASSHLQGAGETQYF. The chain combines TRBV27 with TRBJ2-5, with 9 bases identical to TRBD1. CDR1 is MNHEY and CDR2 is SMNVEV in the germline V gene (reference sequence). The CDR3 sequence is 15 residues long. Trimming at V came to 5 bases and at J to 5 bases, leaving 9 bases not matched to a gene.

This chain uses TRBV2 with TRBJ1-3; D is unclear. Trimming removed 5 bases at V and 0 bases at J, with 14 bases between. The CDR3 loop spans 16 amino acids. CDR1 SNHLY and CDR2 FYNNEI come from the germline V gene. The CDR3 spells CASSQTDTYSGNTIYF. CDR3 in DNA: TGTGCCAGCAGTCAGACTGATACCTACTCTGGAAACACCATATATTTT.

This chain uses TRBV6-6 with TRBJ1-2, with 8 bases that match TRBD1. Germline assignment: CDR1 MNHNY and CDR2 SVGAGI (reference sequence). The CDR3 has 13 amino acids. V lost 6 bases and J lost 6; bases outside the gene matches: 6. CDR3 nucleotide sequence: TGTGCCAGCAGACTACAGGGGGGTAATGGCTACACCTTC. Amino acid sequence: CASRLQGGNGYTF.

Comment on this clone: Other DNA variants within this sample encode the same CDR3. The J gene is TRBJ2-5, the V gene TRBV5-1; maybe TRBD1 (5 bases). In germline, CDR1 is SGHRS, CDR2 YFSETQ. The V and J ends lost 1 base and 5 bases respectively, with 9 bases between them. The CDR3 covers 13 residues. In DNA form, the CDR3 reads TGCGCCAGCAGCTTGCAGGGTTTGGAGACCCAGTACTTC. Protein sequence: CASSLQGLETQYF.

The chain carries TRBV6-5 and TRBJ1-2; 8 bases align to TRBD1. The CDR3 covers 15 residues. The V gene's germline CDR1 is MNHEY and CDR2 SVGAGI. With 0 bases clipped from V and 8 bases from J, the junction kept 8 bases outside the gene matches. The CDR3 loop reads CASSYSDRVGVGYTF. As DNA, the CDR3 is TGTGCCAGCAGTTACTCGGACAGGGTAGGGGTCGGCTACACCTTC.

The chain links TRBV6-1 to TRBJ1-3, with D possibly matching TRBD1 (5 bases). CDR1 is MNHNS and CDR2 is SASEGT in the germline V gene. Trimming removed 2 bases at V and 0 bases at J, with 11 bases between. The CDR3 spans 16 residues. CDR3 residues: CASSEYRGDSGNTIYF. The DNA of the CDR3 is TGTGCCAGCAGTGAATATAGGGGCGACTCTGGAAACACCATATATTTT.

The chain has TRBV5-5 and TRBJ2-2; 8 bases fit TRBD2. This CDR3 has 15 residues. Germline-derived CDR1 and CDR2 are SGHKS and YYEKEE (reference sequence). Unmatched junction bases numbered 6, after V lost 2 bases and J lost 6 bases. The chain's CDR3 is CASSFVSGTSGELFF. The CDR3 bases are TGTGCCAGCAGCTTCGTTAGCGGGACATCCGGGGAGCTGTTTTTT.